The 13 T cell receptor beta chains below all came from one sample that was sequenced in a study of glioma-infiltrating T cells after dendritic cell vaccination. The time point here: after dendritic cell vaccination, including at tumor progression/relapse. Profiled with immunoSEQ multiplex PCR; TCRdb holds only in-frame clones, not every one. The data contain under 130,000 clones, around 89% of them seen just once; the ten biggest clones take up approximately 3%. The material sequenced was blood, taken after dendritic cell vaccination. Receptors were obtained from a human donor with glioblastoma.

V is TRBV28 and J is TRBJ1-5, with 7 nucleotides matching TRBD1. Germline CDR1 is MDHEN and CDR2 is SYDVKM. Germline trimming cut 7 bases from V and 4 bases from J; bases unmatched to any gene: 10. The CDR3 runs to 15 residues. The CDR3 region is CASKKQGVGNQPQHF. DNA of the CDR3: TGTGCCAGCAAAAAGCAGGGGGTCGGGAATCAGCCCCAGCATTTT.

The gene calls are TRBV2 and TRBJ1-2, with a tentative D call TRBD1 (6 bases). Germline CDR1 SNHLY, CDR2 FYNNEI. Trimming took 1 base from V and 3 from J, leaving 12 bases between them. This CDR3 region has 15 residues. CDR3 DNA sequence: TGTGCCAGCAGTGAAGTGGGGGCGCAAGACTATGGCTACACCTTC. Translation gives CASSEVGAQDYGYTF.

This clone showed up just once. V gene TRBV6-1 combines with J gene TRBJ1-2, with a weak D call TRBD1 (5 bases). This CDR3 spans 15 amino acids. The germline CDR1 and CDR2 sequences are MNHNS and SASEGT. V was cut by 6 bases and J by 5 bases, with 19 bases left in between. The DNA of the CDR3 is TGTGCCAGCAGGCGCGACAGACGGTCAAATTATGGCTACACCTTC. This translates into CASRRDRRSNYGYTF.

The genes are TRBV30 and TRBJ2-5, with D perhaps matching TRBD2 (5 bases). Germline V gene lookup returns CDR1 GTSNPN and CDR2 SVGIG (reference sequence). There are 14 residues in the CDR3. Trimming removed 3 bases from V and 2 bases from J, with 13 bases in between. This CDR3 is CAWRNERSQETQYF. The DNA of the CDR3 is TGTGCCTGGAGGAACGAGCGGAGTCAAGAGACCCAGTACTTC.

V and J are TRBV19 and TRBJ2-7; TRBD1 aligns across 9 bases. The CDR3 is 14 residues long. Germline CDR1 LNHDA, CDR2 SQIVND (reference sequence). The V segment lost 5 bases and the J segment 3 bases; nucleotides outside the gene matches: 5. The CDR3 protein is CASSVGQGLYEQYF. The CDR3 DNA reads TGTGCCAGTAGTGTCGGACAGGGGCTCTACGAGCAGTACTTC. Supplemented by reference TRBV19 and TRBJ2-7, the full variable domain reads DGGITQSPKYLFRKEGQNVTLSCEQNLNHDAMYWYRQDPGQGLRLIYYSQIVNDFQKGDIAEGYSVSREKKESFPLTVTSAQKNPTAFYLCASSVGQGLYEQYFGPGTRLTVT.

This chain uses TRBV7-9 with TRBJ1-2; no clear D gene. Trimming removed 4 bases at V and 1 base at J, with 10 bases between. Germline V CDR1 and CDR2: SEHNR, FQNEAQ (reference sequence). The CDR3 extends over 14 amino acids. The CDR3 sequence is CASSSTPINYGYTF. The CDR3 coding sequence is TGTGCCAGCAGCTCCACTCCGATTAACTATGGCTACACCTTC.

This chain connects TRBV6-5 to TRBJ2-7; 9 bases fit TRBD2. CDR3 size: 14 residues. The ends lost 8 bases at V and 1 base at J; junction bases unmatched: 6. Germline lookup yields CDR1 MNHEY and CDR2 SVGAGI. The CDR3 region is CASAGLAGSYEQYF. In DNA form, the CDR3 reads TGTGCCAGCGCCGGGCTAGCGGGGTCCTACGAGCAGTACTTC.

This chain connects TRBV19 to TRBJ1-2; the D is unclear. CDR1 is LNHDA, CDR2 SQIVND, per germline (reference sequence). The CDR3 spans 13 residues. Trimming took 5 bases from V and 0 from J, leaving 7 bases between them. The CDR3 DNA follows: TGTGCCAGTAGTCATCCCACTAACTATGGCTACACCTTC. The encoded protein is CASSHPTNYGYTF.

This clone is a singleton in its sample. The V gene is TRBV15, the J gene TRBJ2-3, with a tentative D call TRBD1 (6 bases). Trimming stripped 0 bases from V and 2 bases from J, with 9 bases between. Germline V gene data show CDR1 as LNHNV and CDR2 as YYDKDF (reference sequence). The CDR3 length is 15 residues. CDR3 sequence reads: CATSRDRTDTDTQYF. DNA for the CDR3: TGTGCCACCAGCAGAGACAGGACAGACACAGATACGCAGTATTTT.

The CDR3 coding sequence is TGTGCCAGCAGCCCCCAACTAATCTACAATGAGCAGTTCTTC. This translates into CASSPQLIYNEQFF. This chain connects TRBV11-2 to TRBJ2-1; D call uncertain. V lost 5 bases and J lost 3, with 11 bases in between. Germline CDR1 reads SGHAT; CDR2 reads FQNNGV. This CDR3 spans 14 amino acids. The variable domain in full, with the rest retrieved from reference TRBV11-2 and TRBJ2-1, is EAGVAQSPRYKIIEKRQSVAFWCNPISGHATLYWYQQILGQGPKLLIQFQNNGVVDDSQLPKDRFSAERLKGVDSTLKIQPAKLEDSAVYLCASSPQLIYNEQFFGPGTRLTVL.

The chain has TRBV4-2 and TRBJ2-3; 10 nucleotides match TRBD2. V lost 11 bases to trimming and J lost 4 bases; unmatched junction nucleotides: 9. The CDR3 is 14 amino acids. Per germline, CDR1 LGHNA and CDR2 YNFKEQ. The DNA of the CDR3 is TGTGCCTGGAGTGCGGGACTAGCGTCAGATACGCAGTATTTT. Protein sequence: CAWSAGLASDTQYF.

This chain uses TRBV10-1 with TRBJ2-7; a weak D match, TRBD2 (6 bases). CDR3 length equals 14 residues. Germline assignment: CDR1 WNHNN and CDR2 SYGVQD (reference sequence). Trimming stripped 4 bases from V and 1 base from J, with 11 bases between. CDR3 sequence (DNA): TGCGCCAGCAGTGTGGGAGGCGGGTCCTACGAGCAGTACTTC. Its translation is CASSVGGGSYEQYF.

This clone is a singleton in its sample. The chain couples TRBV7-9 to TRBJ2-1; no clear D. The V end was cut by 0 bases, the J end by 6 bases, with 12 bases between. The CDR3 loop spans 15 amino acids. CDR1 is SEHNR and CDR2 is FQNEAQ in the germline V gene (reference sequence). CDR3 in amino acids: CASSLAGPSFNEQFF. The CDR3 bases are TGTGCCAGCAGCTTAGCGGGCCCTTCGTTCAATGAGCAGTTCTTC.